Shown below are 15 T cell receptor beta chains from a single sample sequenced in a study of cytomegalovirus exposure and HLA in healthy donors (dated by TCRdb to about 2017). Library creation used the immunoSEQ multiplex PCR assay. A mixture of 60 forward primers for TCR Vbeta segments and 13 reverse primers for TCR Jbeta segments was used in the multiplex PCR. TCRdb carries this immuneACCESS record with in-frame sequences only. Its versions omit some clonotypes, under half of them owing to an unresolved V gene in the studies checked, with the rest unexplained. In all, the sample holds 150,000 to 200,000 clones, and about 85% of those were seen once. About 6.3% of the sample goes to the ten largest clones. Material for sequencing was PBMCs. These receptors were taken from a male donor in good health and CMV-seropositive.

This rearrangement joins TRBV10-3 to TRBJ1-2; TRBD1 aligns across 8 bases. CDR1 ENHRY and CDR2 SYGVKD come from the germline V gene. The CDR3 runs to 14 residues. J gave up 8 bases and V 11 bases, and 16 bases lay outside the gene matches. Written as DNA, the CDR3 is TGTGCCGTTGGACAGGGCGCCTCACCGGAAGGCTACACCTTC. Its protein is CAVGQGASPEGYTF.

This clone was detected once. This chain uses TRBV28 with TRBJ2-3; D is possibly TRBD2 (6 bases). The CDR3 runs to 13 residues. Germline CDR1 is MDHEN and CDR2 is SYDVKM. Trimming stripped 5 bases from V and 4 bases from J, with 10 bases between. CDR3 loop: CASSLGTSDTQYF. CDR3 nucleotide sequence: TGTGCCAGCAGTCTGGGGACTTCAGATACGCAGTATTTT.

This rearrangement joins TRBV19 to TRBJ2-5; 8 bases match TRBD2. CDR1 is LNHDA, CDR2 SQIVND, per germline (reference sequence). J lost 4 bases, V lost 1 base, and 8 bases had no gene match. This CDR3 contains 16 residues. The CDR3 reads CASSIVTGGLPETQYF. CDR3 in DNA: TGTGCCAGTAGTATAGTAACGGGAGGGCTTCCAGAGACCCAGTACTTC.

V usage is TRBV7-9 and J usage is TRBJ2-7; 12 bases agree with TRBD1. This CDR3 is built from 16 residues. Germline assignment: CDR1 SEHNR and CDR2 FQNEAQ (reference sequence). V lost 1 base, J lost 7 bases, and 8 bases stayed unmatched. The CDR3, as DNA: TGTGCCAGCAGCTTAGTCGGGACAGGGGGCCCAGGAGAGCAGTACTTC. It codes for CASSLVGTGGPGEQYF.

This chain connects TRBV6-5 to TRBJ1-1; D may be TRBD1 (5 bases). The CDR3 extends over 14 amino acids. V was clipped by 8 bases and J by 3 bases, with 16 bases between them. CDR1 and CDR2 from the germline V gene are MNHEY and SVGAGI. The CDR3 protein is CASGTGRVYTEAFF. CDR3 sequence (DNA): TGTGCCAGCGGAACAGGAAGGGTGTACACTGAAGCTTTCTTT.

The chain carries TRBV10-3 and TRBJ2-3; the D gene is possibly TRBD1 (6 bases). The length of the CDR3 is 14 residues. Germline V gives CDR1 ENHRY, CDR2 SYGVKD. The ends were cut back, 8 bases at V and 2 bases at J, with 14 bases in the middle. Here the CDR3 reads CAIGSGGPTDTQYF. CDR3 in DNA: TGTGCCATCGGCAGTGGGGGCCCCACAGATACGCAGTATTTT.

This clone was seen a single time. The V call is TRBV7-2, the J call TRBJ2-7; 10 bases align to TRBD1. J was trimmed by 3 bases and V by 7 bases; bases with no gene match: 6. The germline V gene has CDR1 SGHTA and CDR2 FQGNSA. The CDR3 is 14 residues long. This CDR3 reads CASNSGTGVYEQYF. CDR3 DNA sequence: TGTGCCAGCAACTCCGGGACAGGGGTCTACGAGCAGTACTTC.

The chain recombines TRBV6-5 with TRBJ1-6; no definite D call. Germline V gene data show CDR1 as MNHEY and CDR2 as SVGAGI. The CDR3 is made up of 13 amino acids. Trimming shortened V by 8 bases and J by 9 bases, and 14 bases separated the two germline ends. CDR3 amino acids: CASSQQRGSPLHF. The CDR3 bases are TGTGCCAGCTCCCAACAACGGGGTTCACCCCTCCACTTT.

The chain uses TRBV4-2 and TRBJ2-3, with 9 bases that match TRBD1. Germline trimming cut 3 bases from V and 6 bases from J; bases unmatched to any gene: 10. The CDR3 runs to 16 residues. CDR1 is LGHNA, CDR2 YNFKEQ, per germline. The DNA of the CDR3 is TGTGCCAGCAGCCATGCACACAGGGGGCAGGGGGATACGCAGTATTTT. This gives the protein CASSHAHRGQGDTQYF.

This chain connects TRBV11-2 to TRBJ2-5; no clear D. The CDR3 runs to 14 residues. Germline values: CDR1 SGHAT, CDR2 FQNNGV. The V and J ends lost 6 bases and 5 bases respectively, with 16 bases between them. The CDR3 here is CASSRPGSRETQYF. In DNA form, the CDR3 reads TGTGCCAGCAGTCGGCCGGGTTCCCGGGAGACCCAGTACTTC.

The rearrangement uses TRBV2 and TRBJ2-7, with TRBD1 matching over 9 bases. The V segment lost 3 bases and the J segment 2 bases; nucleotides outside the gene matches: 14. The CDR3 totals 18 residues. The germline gives CDR1 SNHLY, CDR2 FYNNEI. This chain's CDR3 is CASSERGQGFRRAYEQYF. DNA for the CDR3: TGTGCCAGCAGTGAGAGGGGACAGGGTTTCCGGCGGGCCTACGAGCAGTACTTC.

Of note for this clone: This may come from a read error, since a much larger clone is one base off. This CDR3 is also generated by other DNA sequences in the sample. V gene TRBV7-2 combines with J gene TRBJ1-1, with TRBD1 matching over 10 bases. The length of the CDR3 is 15 residues. Looked up from germline, CDR1 is SGHTA and CDR2 is FQGNSA. CDR3 region: CASSWAGQGNTEAFF. In DNA form, the CDR3 reads TGTGCCAGCAGCTGGGCGGGACAGGGGAACACCGAAGCTTTCTTT.

The gene calls are TRBV29-1 and TRBJ1-1; 7 bases line up with TRBD1. This CDR3 comprises 12 residues. CDR1 is SQVTM and CDR2 is ANQGSEA in the germline V gene. J lost 6 bases, V lost 5 bases, and 6 bases had no gene match. The CDR3 here is CSVYTGVAEAFF. DNA of the CDR3: TGCAGCGTTTACACAGGGGTCGCTGAAGCTTTCTTT.

This chain links TRBV7-3 with TRBJ2-7; 11 nucleotides agree with TRBD2. In germline, CDR1 is SGHTA, CDR2 FQGTGA. This CDR3 region has 17 residues. V lost 4 bases and J lost 2; bases outside the gene matches: 10. This CDR3 reads CASSSIGGTSGAYEQYF. DNA for the CDR3: TGTGCCAGCAGCTCCATCGGGGGGACTAGCGGAGCCTACGAGCAGTACTTC. The whole variable domain, remainder taken from reference TRBV7-3 and TRBJ2-7, is GAGVSQTPSNKVTEKGKYVELRCDPISGHTALYWYRQSLGQGPEFLIYFQGTGAADDSGLPNDRFFAVRPEGSVSTLKIQRTERGDSAVYLCASSSIGGTSGAYEQYFGPGTRLTVT.

The rearrangement joins TRBV4-1 to TRBJ2-7; tentative D call: TRBD1 (6 bases). This CDR3 spans 16 amino acids. Germline assignment: CDR1 MGHRA and CDR2 YSYEKL. Trimming stripped 1 base from V and 5 bases from J, with 18 bases between. In DNA form, the CDR3 reads TGCGCCAGCAGCCAAGTCCTACAGGGATGGTCCCACGAGCAGTACTTC. It specifies CASSQVLQGWSHEQYF.